The TCR beta chain described here comes from a study of blood T cell repertoires in COVID-19. About the study: From the United States, Italy and Spain came samples of acute and convalescent COVID-19. T cells, B-cell-depleted T cells, or PBMCs provided the cDNA or gDNA that served as material.

Patients from Seattle were sampled longitudinally, starting during active infection. There are 16 residues in the CDR3. V lost 2 bases to trimming and J lost 4 bases; unmatched junction nucleotides: 6. Germline V gene lookup returns CDR1 MNHEY and CDR2 SVGAGI. In the authors' methods: Cell counts per sample came from amplifying reference gene primers. The repertoire was sequenced with immunoSEQ multiplex PCR; TCRdb's copy has only in-frame clones and lacks some. The V and J calls and clone size come from that table; D and trimming were worked out from the DNA. The table includes about 370,000 clones, more than 80% detected once.

The rearrangement links TRBV6-5 to TRBJ2-2; 8 bases are a match to TRBD1. The receptor was isolated from a young woman with COVID-19, enrolled during active disease. The specimen sequenced was peripheral blood. The DNA of the CDR3 is TGTGCCAGCAGTTACATCCCGGGACAGGTCACCGGGGAGCTGTTTTTT. Its translation: CASSYIPGQVTGELFF.